Described below is a single T cell receptor (beta chain) sequence and its context. CDR1 SGHRS and CDR2 YFSETQ come from the germline V gene. The CDR3 sequence is 14 residues long. V was clipped by 2 bases and J by 8 bases; unmatched bases: 9. This sample stems from a study of blood T cell repertoires in COVID-19. Overall study context: Samples representing acute and convalescent COVID-19 were sourced from the United States, Italy and Spain.

Authors' analysis steps: Reference gene primers were amplified, and this amplification served to estimate nucleated cell counts. TCRdb's table, derived via immunoSEQ multiplex PCR, lists solely in-frame clones and lacks some. V and J calls and clone size are as listed in that table; D and trimming were resolved from the DNA. This table has just under 95,000 clones, 80% appearing once. The genes are TRBV5-1 and TRBJ1-2; 7 nucleotides line up with TRBD1. This clonotype was sampled from a human donor in a cohort sampled during active COVID-19. The specimen was peripheral blood. In DNA form, the CDR3 reads TGCGCCAGCAGCTTTACAGGGACAGAGCGGGGCTACACCTTC. Translation gives CASSFTGTERGYTF. The whole variable domain, remainder taken from reference TRBV5-1 and TRBJ1-2, is KAGVTQTPRYLIKTRGQQVTLSCSPISGHRSVSWYQQTPGQGLQFLFEYFSETQRNKGNFPGRFSGRQFSNSRSEMNVSTLELGDSALYLCASSFTGTERGYTFGSGTRLTVV.